These T cell receptor beta chains were read from a single sample in a study of CD8+ T cells in alopecia areata. Data came from immunoSEQ multiplex PCR; TCRdb stores just in-frame clones and leaves some out. The data show 110,000 or so clones, about 60% seen once. Sequenced: CD4+ T cells sorted from blood. All receptors derive from a human donor in good health. Both conserved end residues are part of each CDR3.

CAWSSQSNQPQHF | TRBJ1-5 | TRBV30
CSVAWTGRTGELFF | TRBJ2-2 | TRBV29-1
CASSLGGASNQPQHF | TRBJ1-5 | TRBV7-6
CASSLGGLQSYGYTF | TRBJ1-2 | TRBV11-2
CATSRDRRSYEQYF | TRBJ2-7 | TRBV15
CSVDYPGPGETQYF | TRBJ2-5 | TRBV29-1
CASSPLGIQETQYF | TRBJ2-5 | TRBV25-1
CSVEGAGVETQYF | TRBJ2-5 | TRBV29-1
CSVDWGKNTEAFF | TRBJ1-1 | TRBV29-1
CASSPQGGDSPLHF | TRBJ1-6 | TRBV18
CASSWDGQTTYEQYF | TRBJ2-7 | TRBV2
CASSLALAGNTDTQYF | TRBJ2-3 | TRBV7-8
CASDQGGGYGYTF | TRBJ1-2 | TRBV4-1
CASSHRDRDNSPLHF | TRBJ1-6 | TRBV5-1
CAISESIFRGDGKSNNEKLFF | TRBJ1-4 | TRBV10-3
CASSLIPATGGPQHF | TRBJ1-5 | TRBV4-1
CASSAGGSYNSPLHF | TRBJ1-6 | TRBV5-1
CASSLRRTSGEETQYF | TRBJ2-5 | TRBV5-6
CSATVNYGYTF | TRBJ1-2 | TRBV29-1